Below are 21 T cell receptor beta chains sequenced from a single sample in a study of blood T cell repertoires in COVID-19. Data came from immunoSEQ multiplex PCR; TCRdb stores just in-frame clones and leaves some out. The sample holds 200,000 to 250,000 clones; under 90% are singletons and the top ten take about 3.7%. The specimen was PBMCs or T cells enriched from blood (not recorded which). Receptors were obtained from an older woman who had recovered from COVID-19.

The chain carries TRBV19 and TRBJ1-2, with 9 bases aligning to TRBD1. This CDR3 contains 15 residues. V lost 5 bases and J lost 7; bases outside the gene matches: 11. Germline assignment: CDR1 LNHDA and CDR2 SQIVND (reference sequence). CDR3 loop: CASSGTGGTRAGYTF. The DNA of the CDR3 is TGTGCCAGTAGTGGAACAGGGGGCACCCGGGCTGGCTACACCTTC.

V is TRBV7-6 and J is TRBJ2-6; 7 bases fit TRBD2. This CDR3 is built from 19 residues. CDR1 and CDR2 (germline): SGHVS, FNYEAQ. The junction had 16 bases not matched to a gene; V was cut back by 4 bases and J by 4 bases. The CDR3 nucleotides are TGTGCCAGCAGCTCCAGCGCCAGCGGGGTCCCCCTCGGGGCCAACGTCCTGACTTTC. As protein: CASSSSASGVPLGANVLTF.

A few counts support this clone. The gene calls are TRBV12-3 or TRBV12-4 and TRBJ1-6, with no clear D. This CDR3 is 13 amino acids long. Trimming left V 4 bases short and J 9 bases short, with 10 bases between. The CDR3 sequence is CASSSGFGSPLHF. The CDR3 bases are TGTGCCAGCAGTTCCGGGTTTGGTTCACCCCTCCACTTT.

A note on this clone: This same CDR3 is encoded by further DNA sequences in the sample. This chain joins TRBV5-1 and TRBJ1-6; possible D gene TRBD1, 6 bases. The V and J ends lost 0 bases and 6 bases respectively, with 7 bases between them. CDR3 length equals 14 residues. The germline V gene encodes CDR1 SGHRS and CDR2 YFSETQ. The CDR3 bases are TGCGCCAGCAGCTTGGGACAGGCTAATTCACCCCTCCACTTT. Its translation: CASSLGQANSPLHF.

The chain carries TRBV11-2 and TRBJ1-1; 8 nucleotides line up with TRBD1. The CDR3 covers 14 residues. Germline V gene lookup returns CDR1 SGHAT and CDR2 FQNNGV. V was clipped by 5 bases and J by 5 bases; unmatched bases: 7. The CDR3 region is CASSMDRAKTEAFF. The CDR3 DNA reads TGTGCCAGCAGCATGGACAGGGCGAAGACTGAAGCTTTCTTT.

The rearrangement joins TRBV25-1 to TRBJ2-1; 10 nucleotides align to TRBD1. V dropped 9 bases and J dropped 5; count of bases not matched to a gene: 4. Looked up from germline, CDR1 is MGHDK and CDR2 is SYGVNS. The length of the CDR3 is 13 residues. The CDR3 sequence: CASRQGANNEQFF. The DNA of the CDR3 is TGTGCCAGTCGACAGGGGGCGAACAATGAGCAGTTCTTC.

Here the CDR3 DNA reads TGTGCCAGCAGTGCGGGGCCCGGATATGGTAATGAAAAACTGTTTTTT. It encodes CASSAGPGYGNEKLFF. This rearrangement joins TRBV6-6 to TRBJ1-4, with D tentatively TRBD1 (5 bases). V shed 5 bases and J shed 4 bases, with 17 bases lying between them. In germline, CDR1 is MNHNY, CDR2 SVGAGI (reference sequence). This CDR3 region has 16 residues.

This chain connects TRBV9 to TRBJ2-1, with 8 bases that match TRBD2. The CDR3 spans 16 residues. Germline V gene lookup returns CDR1 SGDLS and CDR2 YYNGEE. The ends lost 1 base at V and 7 bases at J; junction bases unmatched: 10. CDR3 region: CASSVRASGWRNEQFF. CDR3 sequence (DNA): TGTGCCAGCAGCGTACGCGCTAGCGGGTGGCGGAATGAGCAGTTCTTC.

The chain carries TRBV7-6 and TRBJ2-5; TRBD1 might be the D (6 bases). Between the trimmed V and J ends, which lost 5 bases and 1 base, there was a span of 14 bases. The CDR3 sequence is 15 residues long. Per germline, CDR1 SGHVS and CDR2 FNYEAQ. As DNA, the CDR3 is TGTGCCAGCAGCACAATCTCAGGGGTCCAAGAGACCCAGTACTTC. Its translation is CASSTISGVQETQYF.

In its sample, this clone was seen a few times. The V call is TRBV9, the J call TRBJ1-4, with D perhaps TRBD1 (5 bases). Per germline, CDR1 SGDLS and CDR2 YYNGEE. CDR3 size: 14 residues. V shed 3 bases and J shed 8 bases, with 14 bases lying between them. The CDR3 bases are TGTGCCAGCAGCGCGGGGGGTTACGAAGAAAAACTGTTTTTT. It is translated as CASSAGGYEEKLFF.

The V call is TRBV4-2, the J call TRBJ1-5, with unresolved D. Trimming pared 0 bases from V and 3 bases from J, leaving 12 bases between. Germline values: CDR1 LGHNA, CDR2 YNFKEQ. This CDR3 is built from 16 residues. This CDR3 is CASSQDVDGLNQPQHF. CDR3 DNA sequence: TGTGCCAGCAGCCAAGACGTGGACGGACTCAATCAGCCCCAGCATTTT.

The CDR3 reads CASSQVPGTEAFF. For the CDR3, the DNA is TGTGCCAGCAGCCAAGTACCAGGCACTGAAGCTTTCTTT. The chain is built from TRBV3-1 (or the pseudogene TRBV3-2) and TRBJ1-1, with D uncertain. Germline CDR1 is LGHDT and CDR2 is YNNKEL (reference sequence). CDR3 length equals 13 residues. Trimming removed 1 base at V and 4 bases at J, with 7 bases between.

The chain uses TRBV5-6 and TRBJ1-2, with D possibly TRBD1 on 6 matching bases. In germline, CDR1 is SGHDT, CDR2 YYEEEE. Trimming stripped 5 bases from V and 3 bases from J, with 17 bases between. CDR3 size: 15 residues. The CDR3 protein is CASSTPQGPDYGYTF. The CDR3 DNA is TGTGCCAGCAGTACCCCTCAGGGGCCTGACTATGGCTACACCTTC.

The chain links TRBV18 to TRBJ2-7, with a possible D match to TRBD2 (5 bases). Germline CDR1 and CDR2: KGHSH and LQKENI. The CDR3 totals 15 residues. V lost 3 bases and J lost 0, with 12 bases in between. CDR3 in amino acids: CASSPLGADSYEQYF. CDR3 coding DNA: TGTGCCAGCTCACCCCTTGGAGCGGACTCCTACGAGCAGTACTTC.

The rearrangement links TRBV10-3 to TRBJ2-3, with 7 bases identical to TRBD2. Germline CDR1 is ENHRY and CDR2 is SYGVKD. The ends lost 10 bases at V and 3 bases at J; junction bases unmatched: 16. The CDR3 consists of 16 residues. DNA of the CDR3: TGTGCCACCGCGGGCAGTACGAGCGGGATTACAGATACGCAGTATTTT. This encodes CATAGSTSGITDTQYF.

The gene calls are TRBV7-9 and TRBJ1-6, with D uncertain. CDR1 and CDR2 (germline): SEHNR, FQNEAQ (reference sequence). Trimming removed 1 base at V and 3 bases at J, with 4 bases between. CDR3 length: 14 amino acids. CDR3 nucleotide sequence: TGTGCCAGCAGCTTAGACAACTATAATTCACCCCTCCACTTT. It specifies CASSLDNYNSPLHF.

CDR3 sequence: CASSIGPREGRETQYF. The CDR3 DNA sequence: TGTGCCAGTAGTATAGGCCCCCGGGAGGGAAGAGAGACCCAGTACTTC. V gene TRBV19 combines with J gene TRBJ2-5, with 8 bases identical to TRBD2. Germline lookup yields CDR1 LNHDA and CDR2 SQIVND (reference sequence). The junction had 8 bases not matched to a gene; V was cut back by 1 base and J by 4 bases. This CDR3 contains 16 residues.

This rearrangement joins TRBV6-2 or TRBV6-3 to TRBJ2-1, with 13 positions matching TRBD2. J lost 8 bases, V lost 6 bases, and 16 bases had no gene match. Germline-derived CDR1 and CDR2 are MNHEY and SVGEGT. The CDR3 covers 18 residues. In nucleotides, the CDR3 is TGTGCCAGCAGCCCTATGACGACTAGCGGGGGGTCTGCTTATGAGCAGTTCTTC. This gives the protein CASSPMTTSGGSAYEQFF.

This chain joins TRBV19 and TRBJ1-1; 8 bases align to TRBD1. From germline, CDR1 is LNHDA and CDR2 SQIVND (reference sequence). The CDR3 covers 11 residues. With 5 bases clipped from V and 7 bases from J, the junction kept 0 bases outside the gene matches. Here the CDR3 DNA reads TGTGCCAGTAGTGACAGGGGTGAAGCTTTCTTT. As protein: CASSDRGEAFF.

The chain uses TRBV12-5 and TRBJ2-5, with D maybe TRBD2 (5 bases). Trimming pared 3 bases from V and 5 bases from J, leaving 10 bases between. The CDR3 extends over 13 amino acids. Looked up from germline, CDR1 is LGHNT and CDR2 is FRNRAP. The DNA for the CDR3 is TGTGCTAGTGGTTTCGGGGTTCCGGAGACCCAGTACTTC. It yields the protein CASGFGVPETQYF.

The rearrangement uses TRBV18 and TRBJ2-7, with 13 bases that match TRBD2. The CDR3 loop spans 16 amino acids. The junction had 9 bases not matched to a gene; V was cut back by 5 bases and J by 5 bases. CDR1 and CDR2 from the germline V gene are KGHSH and LQKENI. CDR3 coding DNA: TGTGCCAGCTCAGTCGGACTAGCGGGAGCGGGCCACGAGCAGTACTTC. This sequence encodes CASSVGLAGAGHEQYF. Using reference TRBV18 and TRBJ2-7 for the parts outside the CDR3, the full variable domain is NAGVMQNPRHLVRRRGQEARLRCSPMKGHSHVYWYRQLPEEGLKFMVYLQKENIIDESGMPKERFSAEFPKEGPSILRIQQVVRGDSAAYFCASSVGLAGAGHEQYFGPGTRLTVT.